This T cell receptor (beta chain) was captured by sequencing in a study of T cells after yellow fever vaccination (dated by TCRdb to between 2019 and 2020). For the wider study: The SMART-Seq v4 Ultra Low Input RNA kit was used to prepare libraries from fractions with low cell numbers. To follow T-cell clones before and after primary and booster YFV17D yellow fever vaccination, bulk TCR alpha and beta repertoires were sequenced over time. Two healthy male donors, one aged 18 to 30 and one aged 30 to 39 years, were included in the cohort. Bulk PBMC replicates and cell subsets were isolated from blood drawn at multiple timepoints before and after both primary and secondary immunization.

TCR cDNA was synthesized by 5'RACE template switching, which introduced a universal primer site and unique molecular identifiers. cDNA synthesis was primed from both the TCR alpha and TCR beta constant segments. Library amplification involved two PCR steps, and the second step added sample barcodes and sequencing adapters. Sequencing of libraries was performed on Illumina HiSeq 2500 (2x100 bp) or NovaSeq (2x150 bp). Per the original workflow: MIGEC was used to demultiplex reads and collapse the reads into UMI consensus sequences, and MiXCR was used for V(D)J alignment. Vaccine-responding clonotypes were identified with edgeR using replicate PBMC samples, with FDR below 0.01 and a log2 fold change above 5 up to day 15 being required. Each bulk clonotype was labeled CD4 or CD8 based on which sequenced repertoire, CD4 or CD8, contained the clonotype at higher abundance. TCRdb passed the public sequencing reads through fastp at Q25 and MiXCR, retaining productive beta sequences. Records with the same CDR3 protein are collapsed into one entry carrying the most frequent genes and DNA. The V and J calls were not made by the authors but by TCRdb's processing. The table for this sample lists 510,000 or so distinct CDR3 sequences; roughly a fifth of them were counted only once. About 13% of the sample comes from the top ten.

Concerning this clonotype: The antigen it recognizes is unknown. It has no much larger one-base neighbor in the sample; base qualities were not kept.

The sample's treatment or condition, from its label and the paper: live attenuated yellow fever vaccine strain. At every blood-draw timepoint, two biological replicates of bulk PBMCs were collected. A standard Ficoll-Paque protocol was used to isolate PBMCs from peripheral blood. TriZol was used to extract RNA from bulk PBMCs, CD4 and CD8 fractions, and dextramer-positive and dextramer-negative fractions. After removal of 3 bases from V and 7 bases from J, the junction retains 5 bases not matched to a gene. There are 14 amino acids in the CDR3, from cysteine to phenylalanine inclusive. Only the CDR3 part of the read is kept: 42 bases, read in frame from the first base. CDR1 KGHSH and CDR2 LQKENI are derived from the germline V gene. The full study reports these points: Because the study included only a couple of donors, the extent to which the findings can be generalized is limited. After the booster, most of the clones that had expanded following primary vaccination were detected again (almost 98% of CD4 and around 90% of CD8), which suggests that memory was broadly maintained. A small share of clonotypes was detected in both CD4 and CD8 compartments, with the overlap likely arising from convergent recombination. Compared with the primary T-cell response, the secondary T-cell response was faster but weaker, reaching its peak on day 5 rather than on day 15. Computational filtering was required because FACS-sorted repertoires could contain abundant contaminating clonotypes from the bulk population.

Specimen: PBMCs, collected 15 days after the yellow fever booster vaccination. The source is a man aged 25 to 40 who received the YFV17D yellow fever vaccine. Here the chain combines TRBV18 and TRBJ1-5; 8 central nucleotides agree with TRBD1. The nucleotides are TGTGCCAGCTCACCGGTGACAGGGGAACAGCCCCAGCATTTT. Translated, it reads CASSPVTGEQPQHF.